Sequencing of this TCR beta chain was carried out in a study of cytomegalovirus exposure and HLA in healthy donors listed by TCRdb under 2017. The study in broad terms: An earlier analysis of around 600 of the donors reported about 250 Gb of sequence data and more than 90 million unique TCR beta sequences from roughly 200 million T cells. HLA typing included class I and class II loci at four-digit resolution. Donor age, sex, ethnicity and CMV serostatus were collected together with the repertoire data. Rather than using new phenotypic data, the later analysis identified candidate immune exposures from TCR beta sequences and from how often those sequences occurred across donors. An earlier analysis of approximately 580 of the donors used high-throughput TCR beta sequencing to judge whether each TCR beta V gene segment behaved as functional or pseudogenic. The aim of the study was to test whether cataloging public T cell receptors could identify signatures of past pathogen exposure. All discovery cohort repertoires had been generated using a single sequencing platform. To predict cytomegalovirus infection status, the study brought together high-throughput TCR immunosequencing, statistical association of individual TCRs with disease status, and machine learning. Because of strong linkage in the cohort, four or five DR-DQ haplotypes were treated as single units for association and clustering. A later analysis re-examined previously published TCR beta repertoires from hundreds of donors and added high-resolution HLA genotyping to investigate patterns of TCR occurrence. A separate validation cohort of 100 to 150 different subjects was used in addition to the approximately 700-subject first cohort. Typing coverage varied by locus: roughly 629-640 donors for A, B, C, DRB1 and DQB1; roughly 560 for DQA1; about 600 for DPA1; around 490 for DPB1. An early release covering roughly 600 HLA-typed donors comprised approximately 290 gigabases of sequencing data and tens of millions of unique TCR sequences. The study used immunosequencing to profile the T cell repertoires of under 700 subjects and linked those repertoires to cytomegalovirus serostatus. The genetic ancestry cluster associated with self-reported Caucasian donors included 65% to 90% of the roughly 360 genotyped donors. A later genetic analysis used genome-wide SNP genotypes for about 60% of the roughly 700 donors, treating that subset as a discovery cohort. Across some 400 genotyped donors of the cohort, an average of about 240,000 unique TCR beta nucleotide sequences per donor were sequenced, and 15% to 20% of those sequences were non-productive.

In regard to this clone: Its antigen is not yet known. One base away there is no much larger clone; base qualities are not given.

The cohort comprised 550 to 700 healthy bone marrow donors. At the time of sampling, every cohort member was nominally healthy, though immune exposures that went unrecorded were likely present. The donor was CMV seronegative and belonged to the group of 352 seronegative cohort members. A peripheral blood sample was provided by each donor, and peripheral blood mononuclear cells were used for TCR beta sequencing. The Qiagen DNeasy Blood Extraction Kit was used to extract genomic DNA from the blood cell samples. The CDR3 holds 15 amino acids from the cysteine to the phenylalanine. Just the 45-base CDR3 DNA is kept, in frame starting at base 1. For this chain, trimming is 4 bases at the V end and 1 base at the J end, and the number of junction bases without a gene match is 5. The germline V gene encodes CDR1 SGHTA and CDR2 FQGTGA. Library method: the immunoSEQ multiplex PCR assay. For the multiplex PCR, a mixture combining 60 forward primers for TCR Vbeta segments and 13 reverse primers for TCR Jbeta segments was used. The CDR3 region of rearranged TCR beta genes was amplified from genomic DNA by a multiplex PCR assay. Amplified TCR beta libraries were sequenced as 87-base-pair reads on the Illumina HiSeq System. As for the original processing: Across the 666 repertoires, a later analysis counted approximately 83 million unique TCR beta chains, roughly 11 million of which were shared by at least two donors. A nearest-neighbor algorithm error-corrected the raw reads and collapsed the reads into unique sequences, merging closely related sequences to remove PCR and sequencing errors. V, D and J gene segments were assigned by aligning CDR3 sequences to IMGT reference sequences. Each retained sequence needed at least a six-nucleotide match to both a V gene segment and a J gene segment. Rearrangements were called productive when the CDR3 lacked stop codons and stayed in frame with V and J; all others were non-productive. Following IMGT convention, CDR3 was defined as the stretch from the second conserved V-encoded cysteine up to the conserved J-encoded phenylalanine. In an earlier analysis of some 550 of the donors, sequences lacking an unambiguous match to a single V gene segment were excluded. In an earlier analysis of around 600 of the donors, V segments were called functional above 56.7% productive rearrangements and were called segregating when the between-donor standard deviation exceeded 5%. To diagnose cytomegalovirus status from the catalog of TCR beta chain sequences, a statistical classification framework was built. A later analysis assigned V and J genes by comparing TCR nucleotide sequences with IMGT/GENE-DB human TR gene sequences. A later analysis assigned CDR3 sequences and most-parsimonious VDJ recombination scenarios with the TCRdist pipeline. A later analysis defined each TCR beta chain by its CDR3 amino acid sequence plus V-gene family, and excluded reads lacking a unique V-gene family. As a way to deal with suspected cross-contamination and a sequencing artifact, a later analysis dropped under 600 nucleotide sequences that were highly shared and had low generation probability. For each public chain, a later analysis derived a clonal expansion index from normalized ranks of inferred template counts within each repertoire. In a later analysis, generation probabilities were computed using a VDJ recombination model fitted to out-of-frame rearrangements, and the results were checked against IGoR. In a later analysis, hypergeometric tests were used to score TCR-TCR, TCR-HLA and TCR-CMV co-occurrence, with a repertoire-size bias correction applied to TCR pairs. False discovery rates were estimated in a later analysis by permuting HLA or CMV assignments 20 times. In a later analysis, co-occurring TCRs were grouped using DBSCAN, and TCRdist sequence similarity was added for clustering within HLA-allele-positive subsets. Repertoires with fewer than 30,000 or more than 120,000 public chains were left out of co-occurrence clustering, as were a few repertoires with anomalous nucleotide sharing. TCRdb holds this immuneACCESS table with in-frame rearrangements only. Some clones are missing; in checked studies, unresolved V genes explain under half, and the rest has no known cause. Clone size and V and J calls were adopted from that table, with D and trimming inferred from the DNA. This sample has 180,000 or so clones in its table, and 82% of those were observed once. The ten largest clones capture roughly 0.095% of the sample.

What the authors observed across the whole study: According to a later analysis, parvovirus B19, influenza, CMV and Epstein-Barr virus appeared linked to several top co-occurrence clusters. The only immune exposure information available for the cohort was CMV serostatus. When HLA alleles, especially DR and DQ, strongly co-occurred, attributing TCR associations to individual alleles was difficult. A cluster of highly shared sequence variants was judged likely to be a technical artifact of the sequencing pipeline. Presence/absence analyses assumed roughly uniform sequencing depth across donors, an assumption that may not hold. In a later analysis, most CMV-associated TCR beta chains were found to appear HLA-restricted, with HLA associations seemingly driven largely by CMV exposure. V-gene and J-gene trimming of TCR beta chains was associated with a missense DCLRE1C variant in a later genetic analysis, and the association was replicated in an independent cohort. Because HLA typing was missing for some donors at each locus, association tests included only the typed subset. Three of the identified cytomegalovirus-associated TCR beta chains were confirmed in vitro to be specific for cytomegalovirus antigens. Because the 87-base-pair reads could not distinguish some IMGT-functional V segments, including TRBV6-2 and TRBV6-3, those segments were excluded. A later analysis associated about 18,000 TCR beta sequences with specific HLA alleles at a false discovery rate of 0.05. A later genetic analysis reported fewer N-insertions in productive TCRs among donors in an Asian-associated ancestry cluster than the approximately 700-donor mean. The classifier was reported to diagnose cytomegalovirus status with high specificity and sensitivity in both the original and validation cohorts. Linkage disequilibrium might explain the correlated functional status among segregating V segments, but an unknown experimental factor could not be excluded. A later analysis found that TCR association rates varied across HLA loci, with DRB1 alleles showing the most associated TCRs and HLA-C alleles the fewest. A further reported finding was that TCR beta sequences accurately predicted the HLA-A and HLA-B alleles for most subjects in the first cohort. In a later analysis, HLA-associated TCR beta chains showed more clonal expansion and lower generation probabilities than non-associated chains that were equally common. Only TCR beta chains were sequenced in this cohort, and the absence of alpha or paired-chain data limited detectable features. It was suggested by the authors that the approach could potentially be generalized to other disease states and immunological phenotypes. While some public TCRs were present in many individuals, most TCR sequences turned up only very rarely across donors. Because counts were too low, about 18 rarely observed V segments, including chromosome 9 orphons, were excluded from the earlier analysis of fewer than 650 of the donors. In an earlier analysis of about 600 of the donors, most TCR beta V segments appeared in productive rearrangements about 90% or about 30% of the time, broadly matching IMGT annotations. The study gave a list of under 200 TCR beta chains associated with cytomegalovirus.

The receptor was derived from a boy younger than 10 in good health and CMV-seronegative. The V gene is TRBV7-3 and the J gene is TRBJ2-3; 7 bases in between match TRBD2. Specimen: PBMCs. The CDR3 reads CASSYGAGGTDTQYF. The DNA sequence is as follows: TGTGCCAGCAGCTATGGGGCGGGGGGCACAGATACGCAGTATTTT.